The clone carrying this T cell receptor beta chain was counted at least ten times. Antigen unknown. Germline loops: CDR1 MNHEY, CDR2 SVGAGI. Germline trimming cut 7 bases from V and 4 bases from J; bases unmatched to any gene: 2. This CDR3 comprises 12 residues. A single record per CDR3 protein comes from TCRdb applying MiXCR to the 5' RACE reads. Of about 41,000 distinct CDR3 sequences listed, just under 30% were seen once; the top ten hold 3.7%. General observations from the study: Tumor memory CD4+ T cell TCR gene usage was found to cluster with blood and lymph node memory CD4+ cells and with lymph node naive CD4+ cells.

The sequence was collected from a female donor with breast cancer. Material for sequencing was memory CD4+ T cells sorted from a lymph node. Subset indicated: memory CD4+ T cells, CD4+CD45RO+CD25-. This sequence joins TRBV6-5 and TRBJ1-2; TRBD1 matches at 8 bases. The CDR3 region has the DNA TGTGCCAGCACCACAGGGGGCTATGGCTACACCTTC. It codes for CASTTGGYGYTF.